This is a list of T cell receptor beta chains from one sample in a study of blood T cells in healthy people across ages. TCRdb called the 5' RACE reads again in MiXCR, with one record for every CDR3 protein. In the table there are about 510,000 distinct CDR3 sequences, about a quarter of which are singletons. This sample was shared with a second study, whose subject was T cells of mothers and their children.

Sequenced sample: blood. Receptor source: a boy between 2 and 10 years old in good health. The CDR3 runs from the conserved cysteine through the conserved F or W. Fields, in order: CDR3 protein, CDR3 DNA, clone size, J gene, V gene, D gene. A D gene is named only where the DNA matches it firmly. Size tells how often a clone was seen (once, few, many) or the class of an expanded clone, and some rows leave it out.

cdr3_aa: CASSHPPRAGFF
cdr3_nt: TGTGCCAGCAGTCATCCCCCGAGGGCAGGGTTCTTC
clone_size: NA
j_call: TRBJ2-5
v_call: TRBV12-3/TRBV12-4
d_call: NA

cdr3_aa: CSADSQSGDTQYF
cdr3_nt: TGCAGCGCCGATAGTCAGTCAGGAGATACGCAGTATTTT
clone_size: many
j_call: TRBJ2-3
v_call: TRBV29-1
d_call: NA

cdr3_aa: CASSVEGDPFNSPLHF
cdr3_nt: TGTGCCAGCAGCGTAGAGGGGGACCCCTTCAATTCACCCCTCCACTTT
clone_size: NA
j_call: TRBJ1-6
v_call: TRBV9
d_call: NA

cdr3_aa: CASTLGGVAKNIQYF
cdr3_nt: TGCGCCAGCACCCTCGGGGGGGTAGCCAAAAACATTCAGTACTTC
clone_size: few
j_call: TRBJ2-4
v_call: TRBV5-1
d_call: TRBD2

cdr3_aa: CATSPGGEQQFF
cdr3_nt: TGTGCCACCAGCCCGGGCGGGGAACAGCAGTTCTTC
clone_size: NA
j_call: TRBJ2-1
v_call: TRBV15
d_call: NA

cdr3_aa: CASSQLQQGGNEQFF
cdr3_nt: TGTGCCAGCAGCCAACTACAACAGGGAGGCAATGAGCAGTTCTTC
clone_size: NA
j_call: TRBJ2-1
v_call: TRBV14
d_call: NA

cdr3_aa: CATLGASLRQPQHF
cdr3_nt: TGTGCCACCCTAGGGGCCTCCCTTCGGCAGCCCCAGCATTTT
clone_size: NA
j_call: TRBJ1-5
v_call: TRBV24-1
d_call: NA

cdr3_aa: CASSGLAGAFYNEQFF
cdr3_nt: TGTGCCAGTAGTGGACTAGCGGGAGCCTTCTACAATGAGCAGTTCTTC
clone_size: few
j_call: TRBJ2-1
v_call: TRBV19
d_call: TRBD2

cdr3_aa: CASSQDPIWGGPSQETQYF
cdr3_nt: TGTGCCAGCAGCCAAGATCCCATTTGGGGCGGACCGAGCCAAGAGACCCAGTACTTC
clone_size: few
j_call: TRBJ2-5
v_call: TRBV4-2
d_call: NA

cdr3_aa: CASSDWGVGANVLTF
cdr3_nt: TGTGCCAGCAGTGATTGGGGTGTTGGGGCCAACGTCCTGACTTTC
clone_size: few
j_call: TRBJ2-6
v_call: TRBV6-1
d_call: NA

cdr3_aa: CAWSAGQGGETQYF
cdr3_nt: TGTGCCTGGAGTGCCGGACAGGGGGGGGAGACCCAGTACTTC
clone_size: NA
j_call: TRBJ2-5
v_call: TRBV30
d_call: TRBD1

cdr3_aa: CASGLKETQYF
cdr3_nt: TGTGCCAGTGGTCTGAAAGAGACCCAGTACTTC
clone_size: few
j_call: TRBJ2-5
v_call: TRBV2
d_call: NA

cdr3_aa: CASSPLPGLAYNEQFF
cdr3_nt: TGTGCCAGCAGCCCACTCCCGGGACTAGCCTACAATGAGCAGTTCTTC
clone_size: few
j_call: TRBJ2-1
v_call: TRBV7-2
d_call: TRBD2

cdr3_aa: CASSATQGLETQYF
cdr3_nt: TGTGCCAGCAGCGCAACACAGGGGTTGGAGACCCAGTACTTC
clone_size: NA
j_call: TRBJ2-5
v_call: TRBV7-2
d_call: TRBD1

cdr3_aa: CASSSGQDAYEQYF
cdr3_nt: TGTGCCAGCAGTTCGGGACAGGACGCCTACGAGCAGTACTTC
clone_size: NA
j_call: TRBJ2-7
v_call: TRBV12-3/TRBV12-4
d_call: TRBD1

cdr3_aa: CASSSSGGRDIQYF
cdr3_nt: TGTGCCAGCAGCTCCTCGGGGGGGCGAGACATTCAGTACTTC
clone_size: many
j_call: TRBJ2-4
v_call: TRBV7-8
d_call: TRBD2

cdr3_aa: CASSFRRLAEQETQYF
cdr3_nt: TGTGCCAGCAGCTTCCGACGACTAGCGGAACAAGAGACCCAGTACTTC
clone_size: many
j_call: TRBJ2-5
v_call: TRBV7-2
d_call: TRBD2

cdr3_aa: CASSLHTQYF
cdr3_nt: TGTGCCAGCAGTCTGCATACGCAGTATTTT
clone_size: NA
j_call: TRBJ2-3
v_call: TRBV7-9
d_call: NA

cdr3_aa: CASSRVIYEQYF
cdr3_nt: TGTGCCAGCAGCCGGGTGATCTACGAGCAGTACTTC
clone_size: NA
j_call: TRBJ2-7
v_call: TRBV7-9
d_call: NA

cdr3_aa: CASSQLAGGDEQFF
cdr3_nt: TGTGCCAGCAGCCAACTAGCGGGGGGCGATGAGCAGTTCTTC
clone_size: NA
j_call: TRBJ2-1
v_call: TRBV3-1
d_call: TRBD2

cdr3_aa: CASSKVNTEVMNTEAFF
cdr3_nt: TGTGCCAGCAGCAAAGTTAACACCGAGGTCATGAACACTGAAGCTTTCTTT
clone_size: NA
j_call: TRBJ1-1
v_call: TRBV21-1
d_call: NA

cdr3_aa: CASSYKSYRAGVTDGYTF
cdr3_nt: TGTGCCAGCAGTTACAAAAGTTATCGGGCAGGGGTTACCGATGGCTACACCTTC
clone_size: NA
j_call: TRBJ1-2
v_call: TRBV6-5
d_call: NA

cdr3_aa: CASSDSRVQYF
cdr3_nt: TGTGCCAGCAGCGACAGCAGGGTGCAATACTTC
clone_size: few
j_call: TRBJ2-7
v_call: TRBV12-3/TRBV12-4
d_call: NA

cdr3_aa: CASSLWDLDLYYGYTF
cdr3_nt: TGTGCCAGCAGCCTCTGGGATCTCGATTTGTACTATGGCTACACCTTC
clone_size: NA
j_call: TRBJ1-2
v_call: TRBV7-9
d_call: NA

cdr3_aa: CASSLVTWPLHF
cdr3_nt: TGTGCCAGCAGCTTAGTAACGTGGCCCCTCCACTTT
clone_size: NA
j_call: TRBJ1-6
v_call: TRBV7-2
d_call: NA

cdr3_aa: CSARPDMPLNTEAFF
cdr3_nt: TGCAGTGCTAGACCCGACATGCCCTTGAACACTGAAGCTTTCTTT
clone_size: few
j_call: TRBJ1-1
v_call: TRBV20-1
d_call: NA

cdr3_aa: CAISESRERETQYF
cdr3_nt: TGTGCCATCAGTGAGTCTAGGGAGCGAGAGACCCAGTACTTC
clone_size: few
j_call: TRBJ2-5
v_call: TRBV10-3
d_call: NA

cdr3_aa: CASSPDFRSSYNEQFF
cdr3_nt: TGTGCCAGCAGCCCCGACTTCCGGAGCTCCTACAATGAGCAGTTCTTC
clone_size: few
j_call: TRBJ2-1
v_call: TRBV14
d_call: NA

cdr3_aa: CASRGYSSGAGYNEQFF
cdr3_nt: TGTGCCAGCAGGGGCTACTCTAGCGGGGCCGGATACAATGAGCAGTTCTTC
clone_size: NA
j_call: TRBJ2-1
v_call: TRBV6-1
d_call: TRBD2

cdr3_aa: CASMRETQYF
cdr3_nt: TGTGCCAGCATGCGGGAGACCCAGTACTTC
clone_size: NA
j_call: TRBJ2-5
v_call: TRBV6-5
d_call: NA